These 27 T cell receptor beta chains share one sample of origin, sequenced in a study of tissue T cells after allogeneic stem cell transplantation. Specified time point: mouse harvest day 14 after allogeneic transplant. Each mouse received 10^7 T-cell-depleted marrow cells plus 10^6 splenic CD5+ T cells by tail vein. Only in-frame clones appear in the TCRdb table, and some are missing; sequencing was by immunoSEQ multiplex PCR. The data contain roughly 1,700 clones, under 45% of them singletons. Sequenced input: gut tissue. Every receptor here comes from a female BALB/c mouse given C57BL/6 T cells with graft-versus-host disease after an allogeneic hematopoietic cell transplant.

Points on this clone: The gene names given are mouse names. Sequencing ends 1 residue short of the CDR3 end; the germline J gene provides the rest. V and J are TRBV20 and TRBJ2-3; D may be TRBD1 (6 bases). CDR3 length: 14 residues. Germline lookup yields CDR1 GFQATS and CDR2 STVNSAI. The V and J ends lost 0 bases and 2 bases respectively, with 9 bases between them. CDR3 sequence reads: CGARDGDTAETLYF. CDR3 bases read: TGTGGTGCTAGGGATGGGGACACTGCAGAAACGCTGTAT. Full variable domain (remainder filled in from reference TRBV20 and TRBJ2-3): GALVYQYPRRTICKSGTSMRMECQAVGFQATSVAWYRQSPQKTFELIALSTVNSAIKYEQNFTQEKFPISHPNLSFSSMTVLNAYLEDRGLYLCGARDGDTAETLYFGSGTRLTVL.

With regard to this clone: Mouse gene names apply. The read ends 1 residue before the CDR3 terminus; that terminus is restored from the germline J gene. The chain links TRBV26 to TRBJ2-7; D not certain. There are 11 residues in the CDR3. Germline lookup yields CDR1 KGHPV and CDR2 FQNQEV (reference sequence). V was pared by 0 bases and J by 7 bases, with 4 bases between. CDR3 amino acids: CASSLSSEQYF. CDR3 DNA (partial): TGTGCCAGCAGTCTGTCGTCAGAACAGTAC.

On this clone: Gene labels here are mouse ones. Partial CDR3 DNA: TGTGCCAGCAGTATAGCCGGGGGGGATGCTGAGCAGTTC. As protein: CASSIAGGDAEQF. The whole CDR3 protein reads CASSIAGGDAEQFF. The genes are TRBV19 and TRBJ2-1; 7 positions agree with TRBD2. Read coverage stops 1 residue before the CDR3 terminus; the germline J gene supplies the remainder. Germline V gene data show CDR1 as FNHDT and CDR2 as SITEND (reference sequence). The V and J ends lost 0 bases and 5 bases, in that order; junction bases with no gene match: 2. The CDR3 is 14 residues long.

With respect to this clone: Gene names denote mouse genes. The read comes to an end 1 residue before the CDR3 does, leaving the germline J gene to fill in the end. The V call is TRBV13-1, the J call TRBJ2-3, with 12 nucleotides matching TRBD2. Germline CDR1 NSHNY, CDR2 SYGAGN. The CDR3 consists of 16 residues. V lost 3 bases and J lost 1; bases outside the gene matches: 3. This chain's CDR3 is CASSGLGGRRAETLYF. Incomplete CDR3 DNA: TGTGCCAGCAGTGGACTGGGGGGGCGGCGTGCAGAAACGCTGTAT.

Notes on this clone: Gene labels here are mouse ones. Sequencing ends 1 residue short of the CDR3 end; the germline J gene provides the rest. J is TRBJ1-6 and V is TRBV12-2, with D perhaps TRBD1 (6 bases). TRBJ1-6 qualifies as an ORF whose function is uncertain. The CDR3 extends over 14 amino acids. Germline-derived CDR1 and CDR2 are SGHLS and HYDKME. The ends were cut back, 0 bases at V and 8 bases at J, with 10 bases in the middle. The CDR3 spells CASSLEGGDSPLYF. The sequenced CDR3 bases are TGTGCCAGCTCTCTCGAGGGGGGTGATTCGCCCCTCTAC.

Regarding this clone: Gene names refer to mouse genes. The CDR3 end is not reached by the read, which stops 1 residue before it; the germline J gene fills it in. J is TRBJ2-7 and V is TRBV26; TRBD1 aligns across 9 bases. The ends lost 0 bases at V and 1 base at J; junction bases unmatched: 1. The CDR3 spans 15 residues. The germline CDR1 and CDR2 sequences are KGHPV and FQNQEV (reference sequence). Partial CDR3 DNA: TGTGCCAGCAGTCTGTCCGGGACAGGGTCCTATGAACAGTAC. Protein sequence: CASSLSGTGSYEQY. The full-length CDR3 reads as CASSLSGTGSYEQYF.

Remarks on this clone: Genes and germline are mouse. Read sequence stops 1 residue before the CDR3 end, and the germline J gene provides the missing end. J is TRBJ2-3 and V is TRBV16; D not certain. The length of the CDR3 is 13 residues. CDR1 and CDR2 (germline): SGHSA, FRNQAP. With 0 bases removed from V and 0 bases from J, the gap between germline ends came to 1 base. Incomplete CDR3 DNA: TGTGCAAGCAGCTTAGAAAGTGCAGAAACGCTGTAT. It translates to CASSLESAETLY. The whole CDR3 reads CASSLESAETLYF.

With regard to this clone: Mouse germline and gene names are used. Read sequence stops 1 residue before the CDR3 end, and the germline J gene provides the missing end. V usage is TRBV3 and J usage is TRBJ2-3; TRBD2 agrees at 8 bases. V lost 5 bases to trimming and J lost 0 bases; unmatched junction nucleotides: 4. Germline V lookup: CDR1 SNHLY, CDR2 FYNGKV (reference sequence). The CDR3 is 15 residues long. Incomplete CDR3 DNA: TGTGCCAGCAGCCCAGACTGGGGTAGTGCAGAAACGCTGTAT. Translating gives CASSPDWGSAETLY. The CDR3 reads in full as CASSPDWGSAETLYF.

A note on this clone: The gene names given are mouse names. The sequence runs out 1 residue before the end of the CDR3; the remainder is reconstructed from the germline J gene. The rearrangement joins TRBV26 to TRBJ2-5, with a possible D match to TRBD1 (6 bases). The germline gives CDR1 KGHPV, CDR2 FQNQEV (reference sequence). The V end was cut by 5 bases, the J end by 0 bases, with 9 bases between. The CDR3 spans 14 residues. The covered CDR3 bases are TGTGCCAGCAGTAACGACAGGAACCAAGACACCCAGTAC. Amino acids: CASSNDRNQDTQY. The whole CDR3 reads CASSNDRNQDTQYF.

Details on this clone: Gene names are mouse gene names. The CDR3 DNA, read in part, is TGTGCCAGCAGCCAAGTACAGGGGGCAGGGGTCTTC. This codes for CASSQVQGAGVF. The entire CDR3 is CASSQVQGAGVFF. The chain joins TRBV5 to TRBJ1-1, with 9 nucleotides matching TRBD1. Read sequence stops 1 residue before the CDR3 end, and the germline J gene provides the missing end. The CDR3 spans 13 residues. J lost 11 bases, V lost 1 base, and 5 bases had no gene match. CDR1 is LGHNA and CDR2 is YNLKQL in the germline V gene (reference sequence).

This clone has just a few counts. Genes and germline are mouse. The read gets to within 1 residue of the CDR3 end, and the germline J gene fills in the rest. The rearrangement uses TRBV19 and TRBJ2-3, with D possibly TRBD1 on 6 matching bases. CDR1 is FNHDT and CDR2 is SITEND in the germline V gene (reference sequence). This CDR3 comprises 13 residues. V was cut by 6 bases and J by 1 base, with 9 bases left in between. The CDR3 sequence is CASTTGRAETLYF. The DNA read from the CDR3 is TGTGCCAGCACCACAGGGCGTGCAGAAACGCTGTAT.

As to this clone: The listed genes are named as in mouse. The read halts 1 residue ahead of the CDR3 end, with the missing end drawn from the germline J gene. This chain connects TRBV26 to TRBJ1-1, with TRBD1 matching 8 bases. Germline V gene lookup returns CDR1 KGHPV and CDR2 FQNQEV (reference sequence). The V segment lost 7 bases and the J segment 10 bases; nucleotides outside the gene matches: 5. The CDR3 spans 11 residues. Here the CDR3 reads CASMRQGRVFF. Partial CDR3 DNA: TGTGCCAGCATGAGACAGGGGAGAGTCTTC.

Comments on this clone: Germline and genes: mouse. The read terminates 1 residue ahead of where the CDR3 ends, so the germline J gene completes it. The J gene is TRBJ2-3, the V gene TRBV16, with D hard to call. The CDR3 extends over 14 amino acids. The germline gives CDR1 SGHSA, CDR2 FRNQAP. With 0 bases removed from V and 1 base from J, the gap between germline ends came to 5 bases. The CDR3 reads CASSLERGAETLYF. The sequenced part of the CDR3 DNA is TGTGCAAGCAGCTTAGAGAGGGGTGCAGAAACGCTGTAT.

Of note for this clone: Gene labels here are mouse ones. The read terminates 1 residue ahead of where the CDR3 ends, so the germline J gene completes it. The chain joins TRBV12-1 to TRBJ2-4; the match to TRBD1 covers 8 bases. J was trimmed by 4 bases and V by 3 bases; bases with no gene match: 2. Looked up from germline, CDR1 is SGHSN and CDR2 is HYEKVE. CDR3 length: 13 amino acids. Partial CDR3 DNA: TGTGCCAGCTCTGTGACAGGGGAAAACACCTTGTAC. Protein: CASSVTGENTLY. Given in full, the CDR3 is CASSVTGENTLYF.

Only a few counts were recorded for this clone. The gene symbols are mouse symbols. With the read ending 1 residue before the CDR3 end, the germline J gene is used to fill in that end. The rearrangement uses TRBV26 and TRBJ1-3; D gene ambiguous. Looked up from germline, CDR1 is KGHPV and CDR2 is FQNQEV (reference sequence). The CDR3 covers 14 residues. The V gene lost 2 bases and the J gene lost 0 bases, with 5 bases spanning the gap. The DNA read from the CDR3 is TGTGCCAGCAGTCTGCCAGATTCTGGAAATACGCTCTAT. Translating gives CASSLPDSGNTLY. The full CDR3 protein reads CASSLPDSGNTLYF.

Remarks on this clone: Gene names are mouse gene names. The CDR3 is cut off 1 residue early in the read; its end comes from the germline J gene. The genes are TRBV16 and TRBJ2-5; possibly TRBD1 or TRBD2 for D (6 bases each). Germline CDR1 SGHSA, CDR2 FRNQAP. Trimming shortened V by 0 bases and J by 1 base, and 8 bases separated the two germline ends. This CDR3 contains 15 residues. The CDR3 loop is CASSLERGDQDTQYF. Partial CDR3 DNA: TGTGCAAGCAGCTTAGAGAGGGGGGACCAAGACACCCAGTAC.

Worth noting for this clone: Gene and germline names: mouse. The sequenced part of the CDR3 DNA is TGTGCCAGCAGTCTGTCGGACTGGGGCTATGCTGAGCAGTTC. Translated, it gives CASSLSDWGYAEQF. The whole CDR3 sequence reads CASSLSDWGYAEQFF. V is TRBV26 and J is TRBJ2-1, with TRBD2 matching 9 bases. The read ends 1 residue shy of where the CDR3 ends; the end is completed using the germline J gene. Germline V gene data show CDR1 as KGHPV and CDR2 as FQNQEV (reference sequence). With V trimmed by 0 bases and J by 3 bases, 0 bases remained unmatched. The CDR3 is 15 amino acids.

In its sample, this clone is large. The gene names given are mouse names. The read stops 1 residue short of the end of the CDR3; the missing end is completed from the germline J gene. The chain joins TRBV13-2 to TRBJ1-5; D is ambiguous. The length of the CDR3 is 14 residues. Trimming shortened V by 0 bases and J by 3 bases, and 7 bases separated the two germline ends. Germline V gene sequence: CDR1 NNHNN, CDR2 SYGAGS (reference sequence). CDR3 amino acids: CASGDGGGNQAPLF. The DNA read from the CDR3 is TGTGCCAGCGGTGATGGGGGAGGCAACCAGGCTCCGCTT.

Worth noting for this clone: Germline and genes here are mouse. The sequence runs out 1 residue before the end of the CDR3; the remainder is reconstructed from the germline J gene. This chain connects TRBV24 to TRBJ2-1; 12 bases align to TRBD2. After removal of 0 bases from V and 6 bases from J, the junction contained 9 bases not matched to a gene. The V gene's germline CDR1 is KGHTA and CDR2 FRNEEI. CDR3 length: 18 residues. Incomplete CDR3 DNA: TGTGCCAGCAGTCTGTATAAAAAGGGGACTGGGGGGCTTGCTGAGCAGTTC. The encoded protein is CASSLYKKGTGGLAEQF. The entire CDR3 protein is CASSLYKKGTGGLAEQFF.

Points on this clone: These gene names are mouse names. The read comes to an end 1 residue before the CDR3 does, leaving the germline J gene to fill in the end. The V call is TRBV12-2, the J call TRBJ2-1, with 11 bases identical to TRBD2. J gave up 3 bases and V 0 bases, and 0 bases lay outside the gene matches. Per germline, CDR1 SGHLS and CDR2 HYDKME. This CDR3 region has 15 residues. The chain's CDR3 is CASSLDWGGYAEQFF. The covered CDR3 bases are TGTGCCAGCTCTCTCGACTGGGGGGGCTATGCTGAGCAGTTC.

As regards this clone: These gene names are mouse names. The observed sequence ends 1 residue before the CDR3 terminus, with the missing tail filled in from the germline J gene. This chain connects TRBV26 to TRBJ1-1; D perhaps matches TRBD1 (6 bases). The germline V and J ends were trimmed by 2 bases and 3 bases, with 10 bases remaining between them. Germline loops: CDR1 KGHPV, CDR2 FQNQEV (reference sequence). The CDR3 has 14 residues. The DNA read from the CDR3 is TGTGCCAGCAGTCTGCGGGGGGCGGACACAGAAGTCTTC. Translation gives CASSLRGADTEVF. The full CDR3 reads CASSLRGADTEVFF. The whole variable domain, remainder taken from reference TRBV26 and TRBJ1-1, is NSKVIQTPRYLVKGQGQKAKMRCIPEKGHPVVFWYQQNKNNEFKFLINFQNQEVLQQIDMTEKRFSAECPSNSPCSLEIQSSEAGDSALYLCASSLRGADTEVFFGKGTRLTVV.

Comments on this clone: Each gene name is a mouse one. The sequenced fragment ends 1 residue before the CDR3 boundary, so the rest is inferred from the germline J gene. The chain joins TRBV29 to TRBJ2-1; possible D gene TRBD1, 6 bases. V was clipped by 3 bases and J by 3 bases, with 9 bases between them. From germline, CDR1 is MSHET and CDR2 SYDVDS. The CDR3 is made up of 14 amino acids. CDR3 sequence reads: CASSLDRIYAEQFF. The CDR3 bases that were read are TGTGCTAGCAGTTTGGACAGAATCTATGCTGAGCAGTTC.

This clone was detected once. The germline and genes are mouse ones. The read ends 1 residue shy of where the CDR3 ends; the end is completed using the germline J gene. The chain employs TRBV3 and TRBJ2-4; no clear D. Germline V gene lookup returns CDR1 SNHLY and CDR2 FYNGKV (reference sequence). Trimming took off 2 bases at V and 3 bases at J, with 6 bases between the two ends. The length of the CDR3 is 13 residues. The sequenced part of the CDR3 DNA is TGTGCCAGCAGCTTAAACAGACAAAACACCTTGTAC. This sequence encodes CASSLNRQNTLY. The entire CDR3 is CASSLNRQNTLYF.

This clone is deemed hyperexpanded. The germline and genes are mouse ones. The read stops 1 residue short of the end of the CDR3; the missing end is completed from the germline J gene. The chain couples TRBV19 to TRBJ1-3; a possible D gene is TRBD1 (5 bases). Trimming pared 5 bases from V and 0 bases from J, leaving 6 bases between. Germline V gene sequence: CDR1 FNHDT, CDR2 SITEND (reference sequence). CDR3 length equals 13 residues. This CDR3 is CASRDNSGNTLYF. The part of the CDR3 DNA that was read is TGTGCCAGCAGGGACAATTCTGGAAATACGCTCTAT.

Of note for this clone: The gene names given are mouse names. The read stops 1 residue short of the end of the CDR3; the missing end is completed from the germline J gene. This chain links TRBV26 with TRBJ2-5; 9 bases fit TRBD1. V was clipped by 3 bases and J by 5 bases; unmatched bases: 3. Looked up from germline, CDR1 is KGHPV and CDR2 is FQNQEV (reference sequence). The CDR3 contains 14 residues. CDR3 in amino acids: CASSLGTGRDTQYF. The CDR3 bases that were read are TGTGCCAGCAGTCTCGGGACAGGGAGAGACACCCAGTAC.

This clone was found a few times. Gene names are the mouse ones. Read data end 1 residue before the CDR3 end; the end is taken from the germline J gene. The chain employs TRBV26 and TRBJ2-5; D unresolved. The germline gives CDR1 KGHPV, CDR2 FQNQEV (reference sequence). The CDR3 extends over 13 amino acids. The V end lost 3 bases, the J end lost 0 bases, and 4 bases lay between the germline ends. The CDR3 sequence is CASSLTNQDTQYF. The covered CDR3 bases are TGTGCCAGCAGTCTAACTAACCAAGACACCCAGTAC.

A word on this clone: All gene names here are mouse names. The CDR3 is cut off 1 residue early in the read; its end comes from the germline J gene. The V and J genes are TRBV29 and TRBJ1-1, with a weak D call TRBD1 (6 bases). CDR1 and CDR2 (germline): MSHET, SYDVDS. The CDR3 contains 15 residues. The germline V and J ends were trimmed by 0 bases and 4 bases, with 12 bases remaining between them. The CDR3 protein is CASSLSWGGGTEVFF. The part of the CDR3 DNA that was read is TGTGCTAGCAGTTTATCATGGGGAGGGGGCACAGAAGTCTTC.